This entry lists 7 T cell receptor beta chains sequenced from one sample in a study of cytomegalovirus exposure and HLA in healthy donors. Researchers ran the PCR with 60 Vbeta and 13 Jbeta primers. Assay: immunoSEQ multiplex PCR; the TCRdb copy retains only in-frame clones and omits some. The repertoire includes 110,000 or so clones, approximately 80% of them detected once, and 2.2% sits in the top ten. Input material: PBMCs. These receptors were taken from a woman in her thirties or forties in good health and CMV-seronegative.

This clone turned up a few times. This rearrangement joins TRBV27 to TRBJ1-1; TRBD1 aligns across 7 bases. V was clipped by 5 bases and J by 3 bases; unmatched bases: 3. The CDR3 consists of 13 residues. From germline, CDR1 is MNHEY and CDR2 SMNVEV (reference sequence). The CDR3 region is CASSVDRDTEAFF. CDR3 DNA sequence: TGTGCCAGCAGTGTCGACAGGGACACTGAAGCTTTCTTT.

The CDR3 region is CASSLVQGADEQFF. In DNA, the CDR3 is TGTGCCAGCAGCTTAGTCCAGGGGGCTGACGAGCAGTTCTTC. This rearrangement joins TRBV7-2 to TRBJ2-1, with 8 bases that match TRBD1. The CDR3 totals 14 residues. Per germline, CDR1 SGHTA and CDR2 FQGNSA. J was trimmed by 10 bases and V by 1 base; bases with no gene match: 6.

This clone was recorded once. The chain combines TRBV30 with TRBJ1-1, with D unclear. The V and J ends lost 2 bases and 7 bases respectively, with 11 bases between them. The germline gives CDR1 GTSNPN, CDR2 SVGIG (reference sequence). The CDR3 sequence is 12 residues long. The CDR3: CAWSRERDEAFF. The CDR3 DNA sequence: TGTGCCTGGAGTAGGGAGAGGGATGAAGCTTTCTTT.

In its sample, this clone was seen a few times. The chain couples TRBV6-1 to TRBJ1-1; D gene unclear. CDR3 length: 15 residues. The V gene's germline CDR1 is MNHNS and CDR2 SASEGT. V dropped 11 bases and J dropped 0 bases, with 19 bases sitting between them. The CDR3 protein is CAGGKAPAMNTEAFF. CDR3 sequence (DNA): TGTGCCGGCGGTAAGGCTCCAGCGATGAACACTGAAGCTTTCTTT.

The chain employs TRBV28 and TRBJ2-7, with 9 positions matching TRBD2. Germline lookup yields CDR1 MDHEN and CDR2 SYDVKM. The CDR3 extends over 15 amino acids. V gave up 2 bases and J gave up 5 bases; unmatched junction bases: 7. The CDR3 sequence is CASSLISGSLNEQYF. CDR3 DNA sequence: TGTGCCAGCAGTTTAATTAGCGGGAGTCTCAACGAGCAGTACTTC.

This clone has more than one count but fewer than ten. The rearrangement joins TRBV27 to TRBJ2-1; the D gene is possibly TRBD2 (6 bases). The CDR3 length is 15 residues. Germline V gives CDR1 MNHEY, CDR2 SMNVEV (reference sequence). V was pared by 1 base and J by 3 bases, with 10 bases between. The CDR3 DNA is TGTGCCAGCAGTTTATTCGGGGGTAGCTACAATGAGCAGTTCTTC. Translated: CASSLFGGSYNEQFF.

CDR3 amino acids: CASRQGDTLYEQYF. In nucleotides, the CDR3 is TGTGCCAGCAGGCAGGGGGATACTTTATACGAGCAGTACTTC. The J gene is TRBJ2-5, the V gene TRBV2, with 7 positions matching TRBD1. The J call may be incorrect, as the DNA end agrees better with TRBJ2-7. The CDR3 is made up of 14 amino acids. Germline CDR1 reads SNHLY; CDR2 reads FYNNEI.